The subject of this entry is one TCR beta chain. This clone was recorded only once. Which antigen it targets is not known. Base qualities are missing; no much larger clone stands one base away. The library was obtained by the immunoSEQ multiplex PCR assay. Per the original workflow: A statistical classification framework was built for diagnosing cytomegalovirus status from the catalog of TCR beta chain sequences. This is the immuneACCESS table as TCRdb keeps it, with only in-frame sequences that have V and J called. A part of the clones is gone; compared with another copy, unresolved V genes explain less than half, and the rest is unexplained. V, J and clone size were drawn from that table, and D and trimming were deduced from the DNA. The sample yields about 190,000 clones; 86% were counted once. The ten most abundant clones make up 1.4% to 1.5% of the sample. This record comes from a study of cytomegalovirus exposure and HLA in healthy donors (dated by TCRdb to the late 2010s). In terms of the full investigation: The 500 to 700 repertoires of the first cohort and the 110 or so validation repertoires were produced on the same platform, according to a later analysis. The study was designed to test whether signatures of past pathogen exposure could be identified by cataloging public T cell receptors. Along with the roughly 610-subject first cohort, a separate validation cohort of roughly 110 different subjects was used. High-throughput TCR immunosequencing, statistical association of individual TCRs with disease status, and machine learning were combined to predict cytomegalovirus infection status. Study-level results and caveats: In a later analysis, TCRs clustered in the first cohort were found to also tend to co-occur in the 130 or so validation repertoires, with over 90% of cluster scores above 0. A later analysis lacked HLA typing for the validation cohort, so it scored co-occurrence in that cohort across all 120 repertoires. A few of the identified cytomegalovirus-associated TCR beta chains were confirmed in vitro to be specific for cytomegalovirus antigens. While some public TCRs were present in many individuals, most TCR sequences turned up only very rarely across donors. In both the original and validation cohorts, the classifier was reported to diagnose cytomegalovirus status with high specificity and sensitivity. In the study, approximately 150 TCR beta chains were listed as associated with cytomegalovirus. The authors suggested that the approach could potentially be generalized to other disease states and immunological phenotypes.

The donors belonged to the validation cohort of under 150 subjects, which was separate from the 666-subject first cohort. Input material: PBMCs. This clonotype originated in a woman aged 18-29 years in good health and CMV-seronegative.

The nucleotide sequence reads as follows: TGTGCCAGCAGTCCCCGGACAGGGTACACCGGGGAGCTGTTTTTT. This yields the protein CASSPRTGYTGELFF. The chain employs TRBV6-1 and TRBJ2-2; TRBD1 matches 8 bases in the middle. From the cysteine through the phenylalanine, the CDR3 covers 15 amino acids. The read is trimmed to its CDR3 DNA, 45 bases read in frame from base 1. V lost 5 bases and J lost 3 bases, and the count of bases not matched to a germline gene is 5. The germline V gene supplies CDR1 MNHNS and CDR2 SASEGT.